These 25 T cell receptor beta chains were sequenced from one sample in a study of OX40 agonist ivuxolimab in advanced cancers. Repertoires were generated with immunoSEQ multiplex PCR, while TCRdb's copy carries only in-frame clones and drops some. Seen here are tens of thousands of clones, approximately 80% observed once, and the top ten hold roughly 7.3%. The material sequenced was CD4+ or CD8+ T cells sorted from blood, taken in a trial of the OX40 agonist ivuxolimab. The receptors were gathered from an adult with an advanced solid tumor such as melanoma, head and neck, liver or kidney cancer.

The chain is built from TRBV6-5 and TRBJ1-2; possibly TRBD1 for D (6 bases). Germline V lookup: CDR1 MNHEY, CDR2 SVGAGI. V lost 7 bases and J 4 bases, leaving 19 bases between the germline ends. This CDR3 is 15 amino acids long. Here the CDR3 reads CASTRYRDFRYGYTF. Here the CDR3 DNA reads TGTGCCAGCACCCGATACAGGGATTTTCGCTATGGCTACACCTTC.

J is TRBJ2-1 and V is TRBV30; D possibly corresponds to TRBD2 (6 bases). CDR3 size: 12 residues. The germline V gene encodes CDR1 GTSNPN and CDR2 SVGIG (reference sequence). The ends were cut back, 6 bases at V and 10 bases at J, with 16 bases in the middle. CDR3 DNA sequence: TGTGCCTGCGGACTACTTCGGGGGGAGCAGTTCTTC. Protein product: CACGLLRGEQFF.

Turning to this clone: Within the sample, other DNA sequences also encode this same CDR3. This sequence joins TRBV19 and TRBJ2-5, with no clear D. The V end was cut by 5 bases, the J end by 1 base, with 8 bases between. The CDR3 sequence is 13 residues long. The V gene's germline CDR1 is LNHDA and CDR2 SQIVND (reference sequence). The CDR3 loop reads CASSGPGQETQYF. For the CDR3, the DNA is TGTGCCAGTAGTGGGCCTGGCCAAGAGACCCAGTACTTC. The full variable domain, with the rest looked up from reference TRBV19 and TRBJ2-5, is DGGITQSPKYLFRKEGQNVTLSCEQNLNHDAMYWYRQDPGQGLRLIYYSQIVNDFQKGDIAEGYSVSREKKESFPLTVTSAQKNPTAFYLCASSGPGQETQYFGPGTRLLVL.

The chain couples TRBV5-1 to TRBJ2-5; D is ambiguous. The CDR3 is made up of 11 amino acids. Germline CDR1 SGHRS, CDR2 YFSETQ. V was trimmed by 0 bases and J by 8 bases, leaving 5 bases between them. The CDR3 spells CASSLDRTQYF. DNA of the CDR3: TGCGCCAGCAGCTTGGATCGTACCCAGTACTTC. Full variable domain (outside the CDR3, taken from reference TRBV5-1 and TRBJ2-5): KAGVTQTPRYLIKTRGQQVTLSCSPISGHRSVSWYQQTPGQGLQFLFEYFSETQRNKGNFPGRFSGRQFSNSRSEMNVSTLELGDSALYLCASSLDRTQYFGPGTRLLVL.

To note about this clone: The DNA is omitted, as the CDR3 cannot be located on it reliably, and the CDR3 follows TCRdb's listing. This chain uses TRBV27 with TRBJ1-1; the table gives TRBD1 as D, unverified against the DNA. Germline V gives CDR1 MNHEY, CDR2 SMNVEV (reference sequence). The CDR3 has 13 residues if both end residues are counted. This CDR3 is CASSFFGQGEAFF.

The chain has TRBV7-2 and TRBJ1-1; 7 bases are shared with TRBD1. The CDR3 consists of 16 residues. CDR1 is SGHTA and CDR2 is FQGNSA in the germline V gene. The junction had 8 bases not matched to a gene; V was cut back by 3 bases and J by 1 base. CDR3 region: CASSFDRDRGNTEAFF. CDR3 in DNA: TGTGCCAGCAGCTTCGACCGGGACAGAGGGAACACTGAAGCTTTCTTT. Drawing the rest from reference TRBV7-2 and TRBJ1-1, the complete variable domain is GAGVSQSPSNKVTEKGKDVELRCDPISGHTALYWYRQSLGQGLEFLIYFQGNSAPDKSGLPSDRFSAERTGGSVSTLTIQRTQQEDSAVYLCASSFDRDRGNTEAFFGQGTRLTVV.

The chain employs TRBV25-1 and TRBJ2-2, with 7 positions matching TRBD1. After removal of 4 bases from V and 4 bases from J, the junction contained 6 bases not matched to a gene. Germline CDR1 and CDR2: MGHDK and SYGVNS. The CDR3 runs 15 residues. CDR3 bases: TGTGCCAGCAGTGCAATCGACAGGGCCACCGGGGAGCTGTTTTTT. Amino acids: CASSAIDRATGELFF. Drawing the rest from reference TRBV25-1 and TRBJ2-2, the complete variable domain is EADIYQTPRYLVIGTGKKITLECSQTMGHDKMYWYQQDPGMELHLIHYSYGVNSTEKGDLSSESTVSRIRTEHFPLTLESARPSHTSQYLCASSAIDRATGELFFGEGSRLTVL.

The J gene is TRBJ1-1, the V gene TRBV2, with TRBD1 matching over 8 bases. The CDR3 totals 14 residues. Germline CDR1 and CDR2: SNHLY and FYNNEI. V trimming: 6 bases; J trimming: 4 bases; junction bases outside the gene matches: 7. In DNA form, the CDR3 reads TGTGCCAGCAGCCCCAGACAGGGGAGCACTGAAGCTTTCTTT. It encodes CASSPRQGSTEAFF. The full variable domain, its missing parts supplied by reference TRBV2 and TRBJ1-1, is EPEVTQTPSHQVTQMGQEVILRCVPISNHLYFYWYRQILGQKVEFLVSFYNNEISEKSEIFDDQFSVERPDGSNFTLKIRSTKLEDSAMYFCASSPRQGSTEAFFGQGTRLTVV.

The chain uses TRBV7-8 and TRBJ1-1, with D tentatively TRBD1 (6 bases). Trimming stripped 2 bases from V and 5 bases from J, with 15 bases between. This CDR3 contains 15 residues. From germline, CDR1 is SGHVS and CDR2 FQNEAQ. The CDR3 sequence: CASSLFSQGRTEAFF. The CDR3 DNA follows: TGTGCCAGCAGCTTATTTTCCCAGGGGAGGACTGAAGCTTTCTTT.

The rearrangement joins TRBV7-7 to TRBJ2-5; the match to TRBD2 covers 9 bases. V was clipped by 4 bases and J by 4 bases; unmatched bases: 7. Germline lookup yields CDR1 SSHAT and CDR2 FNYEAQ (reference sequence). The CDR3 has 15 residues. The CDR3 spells CASSYSGSGGETQYF. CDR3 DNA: TGTGCCAGCAGCTATAGCGGGAGTGGGGGAGAGACCCAGTACTTC.

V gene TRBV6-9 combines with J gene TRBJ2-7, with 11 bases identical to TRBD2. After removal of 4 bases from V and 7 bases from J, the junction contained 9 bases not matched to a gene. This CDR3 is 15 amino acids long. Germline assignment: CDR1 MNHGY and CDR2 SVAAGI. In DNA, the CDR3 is TGTGCCAGCAGTTGCGCTCTAGCGGGAGGACGTGAGCAGTACTTC. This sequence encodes CASSCALAGGREQYF.

In DNA, the CDR3 is TGCAGCGTTGAAAGGGGGGTGTCCTATAATTCACCCCTCCACTTT. This encodes CSVERGVSYNSPLHF. The chain couples TRBV29-1 to TRBJ1-6, with a possible D match to TRBD1 (6 bases). Deletions cut 2 bases from V and 1 base from J, with 9 bases between. Germline loops: CDR1 SQVTM, CDR2 ANQGSEA. The CDR3 consists of 15 residues.

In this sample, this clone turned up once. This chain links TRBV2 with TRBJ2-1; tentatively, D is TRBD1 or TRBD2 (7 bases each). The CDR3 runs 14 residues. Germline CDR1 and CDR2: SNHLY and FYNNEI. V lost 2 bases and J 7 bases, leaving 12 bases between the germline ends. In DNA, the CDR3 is TGTGCCAGCAGTGAATGGCAGGGGGGGAATGAGCAGTTCTTC. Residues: CASSEWQGGNEQFF.

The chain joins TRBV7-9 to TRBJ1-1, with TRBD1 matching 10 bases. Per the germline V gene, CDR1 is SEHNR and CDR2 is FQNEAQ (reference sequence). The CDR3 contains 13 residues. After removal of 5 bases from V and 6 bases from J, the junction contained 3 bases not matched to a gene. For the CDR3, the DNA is TGTGCCAGCAGCCCCGGGACAGGGGCTGAAGCTTTCTTT. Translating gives CASSPGTGAEAFF. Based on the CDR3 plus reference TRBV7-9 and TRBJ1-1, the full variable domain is DTGVSQNPRHKITKRGQNVTFRCDPISEHNRLYWYRQTLGQGPEFLTYFQNEAQLEKSRLLSDRFSAERPKGSFSTLEIQRTEQGDSAMYLCASSPGTGAEAFFGQGTRLTVV.

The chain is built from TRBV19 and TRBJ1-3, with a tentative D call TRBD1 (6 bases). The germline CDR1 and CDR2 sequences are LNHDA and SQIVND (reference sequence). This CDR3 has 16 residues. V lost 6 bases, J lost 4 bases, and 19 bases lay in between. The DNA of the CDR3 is TGTGCCAGTAGCCAGTTGGCAGGGGCGGGCGGAAACACCATATATTTT. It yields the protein CASSQLAGAGGNTIYF.

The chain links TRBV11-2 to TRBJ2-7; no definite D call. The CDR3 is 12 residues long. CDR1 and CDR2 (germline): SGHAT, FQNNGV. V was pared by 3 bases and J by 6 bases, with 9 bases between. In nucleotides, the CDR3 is TGTGCCAGCAGCTTCGACTGGGGCGAGCAGTACTTC. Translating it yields CASSFDWGEQYF. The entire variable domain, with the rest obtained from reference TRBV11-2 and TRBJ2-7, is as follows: EAGVAQSPRYKIIEKRQSVAFWCNPISGHATLYWYQQILGQGPKLLIQFQNNGVVDDSQLPKDRFSAERLKGVDSTLKIQPAKLEDSAVYLCASSFDWGEQYFGPGTRLTVT.

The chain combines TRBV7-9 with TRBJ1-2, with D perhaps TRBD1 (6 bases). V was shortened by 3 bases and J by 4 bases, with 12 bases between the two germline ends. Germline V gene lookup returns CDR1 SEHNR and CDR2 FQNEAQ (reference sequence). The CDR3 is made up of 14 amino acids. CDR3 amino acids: CASSLGGRSYGYTF. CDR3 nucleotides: TGTGCCAGCAGCTTGGGGGGGCGCTCCTATGGCTACACCTTC. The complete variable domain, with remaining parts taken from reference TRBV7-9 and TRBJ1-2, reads DTGVSQNPRHKITKRGQNVTFRCDPISEHNRLYWYRQTLGQGPEFLTYFQNEAQLEKSRLLSDRFSAERPKGSFSTLEIQRTEQGDSAMYLCASSLGGRSYGYTFGSGTRLTVV.

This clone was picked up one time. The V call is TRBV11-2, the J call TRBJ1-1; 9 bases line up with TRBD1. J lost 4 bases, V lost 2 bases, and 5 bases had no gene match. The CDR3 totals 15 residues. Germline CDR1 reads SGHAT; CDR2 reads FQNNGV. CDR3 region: CASSLIQGAPTEAFF. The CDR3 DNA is TGTGCCAGCAGCTTAATACAGGGGGCTCCCACTGAAGCTTTCTTT.

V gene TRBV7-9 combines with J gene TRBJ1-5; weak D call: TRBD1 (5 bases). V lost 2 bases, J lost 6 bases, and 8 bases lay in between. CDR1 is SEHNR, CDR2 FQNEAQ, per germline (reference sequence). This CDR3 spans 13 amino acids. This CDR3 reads CASSLLGVQPQHF. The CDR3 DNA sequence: TGTGCCAGCAGCTTATTGGGGGTTCAGCCCCAGCATTTT.

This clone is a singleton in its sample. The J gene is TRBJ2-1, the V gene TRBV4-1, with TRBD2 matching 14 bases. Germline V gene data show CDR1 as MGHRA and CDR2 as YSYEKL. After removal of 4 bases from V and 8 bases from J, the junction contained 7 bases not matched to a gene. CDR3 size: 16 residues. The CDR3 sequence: CASSLGTSGSLYEQFF. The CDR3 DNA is TGCGCCAGCAGCCTAGGGACTAGCGGGAGTCTCTATGAGCAGTTCTTC.

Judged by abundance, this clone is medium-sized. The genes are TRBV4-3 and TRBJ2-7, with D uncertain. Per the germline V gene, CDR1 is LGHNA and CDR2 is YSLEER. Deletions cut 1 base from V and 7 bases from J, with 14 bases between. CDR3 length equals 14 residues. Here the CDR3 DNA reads TGCGCCAGCAGCCAAGGCCAGGCGCAGGATGAGCAGTACTTC. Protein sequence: CASSQGQAQDEQYF.

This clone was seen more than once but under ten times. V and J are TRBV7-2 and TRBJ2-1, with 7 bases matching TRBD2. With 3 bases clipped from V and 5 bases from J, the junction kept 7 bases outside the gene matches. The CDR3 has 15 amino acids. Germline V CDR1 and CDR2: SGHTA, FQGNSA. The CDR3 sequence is CASSFGGSPHNEQFF. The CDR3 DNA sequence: TGTGCCAGCAGCTTTGGCGGGAGCCCCCACAATGAGCAGTTCTTC. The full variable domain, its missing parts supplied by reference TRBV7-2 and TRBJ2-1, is GAGVSQSPSNKVTEKGKDVELRCDPISGHTALYWYRQSLGQGLEFLIYFQGNSAPDKSGLPSDRFSAERTGGSVSTLTIQRTQQEDSAVYLCASSFGGSPHNEQFFGPGTRLTVL.

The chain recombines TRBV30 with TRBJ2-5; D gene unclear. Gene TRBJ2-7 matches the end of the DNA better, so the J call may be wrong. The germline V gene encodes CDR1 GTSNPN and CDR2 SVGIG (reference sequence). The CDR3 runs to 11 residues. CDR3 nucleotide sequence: TGTGCCTGGAGGGTTGCGAGCGAGCAGTACTTC. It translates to CAWRVASEQYF.

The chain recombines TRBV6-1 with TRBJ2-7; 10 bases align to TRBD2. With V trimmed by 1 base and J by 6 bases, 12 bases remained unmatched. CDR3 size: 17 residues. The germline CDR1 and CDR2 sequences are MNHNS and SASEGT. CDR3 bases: TGTGCCAGCAGTGAAGAGTTGGGACTAGCGTCCAGAGGCGAGCAGTACTTC. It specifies CASSEELGLASRGEQYF.

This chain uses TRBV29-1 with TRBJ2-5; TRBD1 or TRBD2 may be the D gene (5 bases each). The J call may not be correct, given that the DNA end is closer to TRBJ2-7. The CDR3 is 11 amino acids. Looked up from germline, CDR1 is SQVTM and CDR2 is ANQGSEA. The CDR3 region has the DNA TGCAGCGGGGGGTGGGAGTACGAGCAGTACTTC. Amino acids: CSGGWEYEQYF.